Listed below are T cell receptor beta chains from one sample, sequenced in a study of blood T cell repertoires in COVID-19. The repertoire was sequenced with immunoSEQ multiplex PCR; TCRdb's copy has only in-frame clones and lacks some. The sample lists roughly 67,000 clones; over 75% were seen once. Specimen: peripheral blood. Source of these receptors: a man between 45 and 60 years old with acute or convalescent COVID-19. The CDR3 runs from the conserved cysteine through the conserved F or W. Fields, in order: CDR3 protein, CDR3 DNA, V gene, clone size, J gene, D gene. The D gene is left open where the match is weak. Size values are once, few and many counts, or a class for expanded clones, and some rows have none.

CASTIAGGNTGELFF TGTGCCAGCACCATAGCGGGGGGGAACACCGGGGAGCTGTTTTTT TRBV6-5 NA TRBJ2-2 TRBD2
CASSPLTSGGAETQYF TGTGCCAGTAGTCCCCTGACTAGCGGGGGGGCGGAGACCCAGTACTTC TRBV19 once TRBJ2-5 TRBD2
CAWMRLEETQYF TGTGCCTGGATGAGACTAGAAGAGACCCAGTACTTC TRBV30 once TRBJ2-5 NA
CASSLNSGGLNTGELFF TGTGCCAGCAGCTTAAATAGCGGGGGTCTTAACACCGGGGAGCTGTTTTTT TRBV7-3 NA TRBJ2-2 TRBD2
CASSVDSTQTQYF TGTGCCAGCAGCGTAGATTCCACTCAGACCCAGTACTTC TRBV9 NA TRBJ2-5 NA
CASSLAGGTNIQYF TGCGCCAGCAGCTTGGCGGGGGGGACGAACATTCAGTACTTC TRBV5-1 NA TRBJ2-4 TRBD2
CASSSLDRAGGETQYF TGTGCCAGCAGCTCCTTGGACAGGGCGGGTGGGGAGACCCAGTACTTC TRBV5-8 NA TRBJ2-5 TRBD1
CASSEALANQPQHF TGTGCCAGCAGTGAAGCGTTGGCAAATCAGCCCCAGCATTTT TRBV6-1 NA TRBJ1-5 NA
CASTREGSPLHF TGTGCCAGCACGCGGGAAGGGTCACCCCTCCACTTT TRBV7-9 NA TRBJ1-6 NA
CASSHGDNYGYTF TGTGCCAGCAGCCACGGGGATAACTATGGCTACACCTTC TRBV4-2 NA TRBJ1-2 NA
CATSDFGLSGGETQYF TGTGCCACCAGTGATTTCGGGTTAAGCGGGGGTGAGACCCAGTACTTC TRBV24-1 NA TRBJ2-5 TRBD2
CASSQDPGGYNEKLFF TGCGCCAGCAGCCAAGATCCAGGGGGCTACAATGAAAAACTGTTTTTT TRBV4-1 NA TRBJ1-4 TRBD1
CASSSGQGALNSPLHF TGTGCCAGCAGCTCGGGACAGGGGGCGCTTAATTCACCCCTCCACTTT TRBV5-6 NA TRBJ1-6 TRBD1
CASRGAGSYEQYF TGTGCCAGCAGGGGGGCGGGCTCCTACGAGCAGTACTTC TRBV2 NA TRBJ2-7 NA
CASSWREGDTEAFF TGTGCCAGCAGTTGGAGGGAAGGGGACACTGAAGCTTTCTTT TRBV28 NA TRBJ1-1 NA
CASSLGTTSGGSEQYF TGCGCCAGCAGCTTGGGGACGACTAGCGGGGGGTCCGAGCAGTACTTC TRBV5-1 NA TRBJ2-7 TRBD2
CASSLVAPMDTNEQFF TGTGCCAGCAGCTTAGTTGCACCCATGGACACCAATGAGCAGTTCTTC TRBV7-6 NA TRBJ2-1 NA
CASSDSDEQFF TGCGCCAGCAGTGATTCGGATGAGCAGTTCTTC TRBV10-1 once TRBJ2-1 NA
CASSLTTGNQETQYF TGTGCCAGCAGCTTAACTACGGGTAACCAAGAGACCCAGTACTTC TRBV11-2 NA TRBJ2-5 NA
CASSLSGTGELFF TGTGCCAGCAGCTTATCCGGGACCGGGGAGCTGTTTTTT TRBV7-3 NA TRBJ2-2 NA
CASSVGGRGGNTIYF TGTGCCAGCAGCGTTGGAGGGCGGGGTGGAAACACCATATATTTT TRBV9 NA TRBJ1-3 NA
CSVEEWDRGGTGELFF TGCAGCGTTGAAGAATGGGACAGGGGGGGCACCGGGGAGCTGTTTTTT TRBV29-1 NA TRBJ2-2 TRBD1